This T cell receptor (beta chain) was captured in a study of shared clonotypes between healthy human individuals. V lost 5 bases to trimming and J lost 4 bases; unmatched junction nucleotides: 7. This CDR3 region has 14 residues. Germline V gene sequence: CDR1 SQVTM, CDR2 ANQGSEA. With unsorted samples, genomic DNA was obtained from approximately 96 million PBMCs. Study processing details: With immunoSEQ giving junction-only sequences and no quality scores, filtering differed. The method was immunoSEQ multiplex PCR; TCRdb's version includes in-frame clones alone and lacks a portion of them. For V, J and clone size, that table is used; D and trimming come from the DNA. The table lists some 470,000 clones, over 60% of them singletons. This clone was detected once.

The sequence was obtained from a woman aged 40-49 years in good health. Some clones in this sample may be carry-over from other donors' samples. Sequencing was performed on PBMCs. This rearrangement joins TRBV29-1 to TRBJ2-1, with 8 positions matching TRBD2. The CDR3 protein is CSVRGAGEYNEQFF. In DNA form, the CDR3 reads TGCAGCGTTCGAGGAGCGGGAGAGTACAATGAGCAGTTCTTC.